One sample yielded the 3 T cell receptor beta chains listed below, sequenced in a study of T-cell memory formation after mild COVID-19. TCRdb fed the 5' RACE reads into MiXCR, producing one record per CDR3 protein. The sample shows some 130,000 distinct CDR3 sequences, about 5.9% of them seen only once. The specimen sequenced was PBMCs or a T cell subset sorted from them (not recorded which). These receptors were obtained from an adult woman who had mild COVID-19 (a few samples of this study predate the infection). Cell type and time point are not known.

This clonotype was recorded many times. The CDR3 DNA is TGCGCCAGCAGCTTGCGCGGGAGTGACAGCGGGGAGCTGTTTTTT. Translated, it gives CASSLRGSDSGELFF. This chain uses TRBV5-1 with TRBJ2-2; 7 nucleotides align to TRBD2. Losses at the gene ends were 1 base for V and 7 bases for J; bases not matched to a gene: 7. The germline V gene encodes CDR1 SGHRS and CDR2 YFSETQ. The CDR3 is 15 residues long.

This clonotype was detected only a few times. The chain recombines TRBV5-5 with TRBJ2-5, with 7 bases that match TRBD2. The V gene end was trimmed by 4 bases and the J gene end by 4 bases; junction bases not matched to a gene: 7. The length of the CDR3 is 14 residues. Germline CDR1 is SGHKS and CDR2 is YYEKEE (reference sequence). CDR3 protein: CASSLLTSTETQYF. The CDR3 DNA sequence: TGTGCCAGCAGCCTGTTGACTAGCACAGAGACCCAGTACTTC.

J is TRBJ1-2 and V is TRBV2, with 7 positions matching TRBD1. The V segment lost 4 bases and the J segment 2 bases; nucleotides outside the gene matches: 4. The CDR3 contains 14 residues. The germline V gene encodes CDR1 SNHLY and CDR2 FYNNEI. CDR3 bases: TGTGCCAGCAGTGGACAGGGCTTGAACTATGGCTACACCTTC. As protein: CASSGQGLNYGYTF.